These T cell receptor beta chains were read from a single sample in a study of graft-versus-host responses after intestinal transplantation. The assay was immunoSEQ multiplex PCR, and TCRdb's table has in-frame clones only and misses some. The profile shows approximately 120,000 clones, 90% to 95% of them singletons. Antigens of these TCRs are unknown. The specimen comprised unstimulated CD4+ T cells sorted from spleen or lymph node cells, sampled before intestinal transplant. Source of these receptors: a human donor who received an intestinal transplant. Both conserved end residues are part of each CDR3. The D gene is left open where the match is weak. Only part of the rows carry a size: once, few, many, or a class if the clone is expanded.

j_call clone_size d_call v_call cdr3_aa cdr3_nt
TRBJ1-6 NA NA TRBV11-2 CASSSTYNSPLHF TGTGCCAGCAGCTCTACCTATAATTCACCCCTCCACTTT
TRBJ1-2 NA NA TRBV7-9 CASSLGPTNYGYTF TGTGCCAGCAGCTTAGGCCCCACGAACTATGGCTACACCTTC
TRBJ2-5 NA NA TRBV6-1 CASSEAGTQETQYF TGTGCCAGCAGTGAAGCCGGGACCCAAGAGACCCAGTACTTC
TRBJ2-5 NA TRBD2 TRBV7-7 CASSLGVAGGSETQYF TGTGCCAGCAGCTTAGGAGTAGCGGGGGGGTCAGAGACCCAGTACTTC
TRBJ1-1 NA NA TRBV25-1 CASTFFGGRVTEAFF TGTGCCAGCACCTTCTTCGGGGGGAGGGTGACTGAAGCTTTCTTT
TRBJ1-1 NA TRBD1 TRBV18 CASSPDRELPEAFF TGTGCCAGCTCACCCGACAGGGAATTACCTGAAGCTTTCTTT
TRBJ1-1 NA NA TRBV10-3 CAIRRVENTEAFF TGTGCCATCAGGAGGGTGGAGAACACTGAAGCTTTCTTT
TRBJ2-7 NA NA TRBV6-5 CASRGSATEQYF TGTGCCAGCAGAGGTAGTGCTACTGAGCAGTACTTC
TRBJ2-1 once TRBD1 TRBV7-7 CASSLGGTGNNEQFF TGTGCCAGCAGCTTAGGGGGGACAGGCAACAATGAGCAGTTCTTC
TRBJ2-7 NA TRBD1 TRBV6-1 CASIDRGATYEQYF TGTGCCAGCATCGACAGGGGTGCAACTTACGAGCAGTACTTC
TRBJ2-1 NA NA TRBV5-4 CASSPSAGVREQFF TGTGCCAGCAGCCCGTCGGCCGGGGTCAGGGAGCAGTTCTTC
TRBJ2-2 NA TRBD2 TRBV9 CASSVVSGVVTGELFF TGTGCCAGCAGCGTAGTCAGCGGGGTTGTCACCGGGGAGCTGTTTTTT
TRBJ1-2 few NA TRBV10-3 CAISETLNYGYTF TGTGCCATCAGTGAAACCCTTAACTATGGCTACACCTTC
TRBJ1-5 NA NA TRBV15 CATSRGGWGEWHF TGTGCCACCAGCAGAGGAGGATGGGGGGAGTGGCATTTT
TRBJ2-1 NA TRBD1 TRBV6-4 CASRGGTGLFF TGTGCCAGCAGGGGGGGGACAGGGCTGTTCTTC
TRBJ2-4 NA TRBD2 TRBV10-3 CAISEGRTSSRGLAKNIQYF TGTGCCATCAGTGAGGGCCGGACTAGCAGCCGGGGGCTAGCCAAAAACATTCAGTACTTC
TRBJ2-3 once TRBD2 TRBV2 CASRPTSGGTDTQYF TGTGCCAGCAGGCCGACTAGCGGGGGGACAGATACGCAGTATTTT
TRBJ2-1 NA TRBD1 TRBV7-9 CASSPFLDRALREQFF TGTGCCAGCAGCCCGTTCTTGGACAGGGCTTTGCGTGAGCAGTTCTTC
TRBJ1-6 NA NA TRBV15 CATSSGPTANSPLHF TGTGCCACCAGCTCGGGCCCAACCGCCAATTCACCCCTCCACTTT
TRBJ2-7 once NA TRBV19 CASSMGQEFYEQYF TGTGCCAGTAGTATGGGGCAGGAGTTCTACGAGCAGTACTTC
TRBJ1-1 once NA TRBV18 CASSPGRDLQAFF TGTGCCAGCTCACCAGGGAGAGATCTTCAAGCTTTCTTT
TRBJ2-7 once NA TRBV2 CASRGERTEQYF TGTGCCAGCAGGGGGGAGAGAACCGAGCAGTACTTC
TRBJ2-2 NA TRBD1 TRBV6-6 CASTGTGGPSGELFF TGTGCCAGCACCGGGACAGGGGGCCCCAGCGGGGAGCTGTTTTTT
TRBJ2-4 NA TRBD1 TRBV19 CASSIFTGDGAKNIQYF TGTGCCAGTAGTATTTTTACAGGGGATGGGGCCAAAAACATTCAGTACTTC
TRBJ2-5 NA TRBD1 TRBV27 CASSFGQGVETQYF TGTGCCAGCAGTTTTGGACAGGGGGTTGAGACCCAGTACTTC
TRBJ2-5 NA TRBD2 TRBV5-1 CASSLSGGVEETQYF TGCGCCAGCAGCTTAAGCGGGGGTGTGGAAGAGACCCAGTACTTC